This T cell receptor beta chain emerged from a study of shared clonotypes between healthy human individuals. Study observations and caveats: All-four-donor shared clonotypes had higher generation probabilities than non-shared clonotypes did.

Germline-derived CDR1 and CDR2 are MNHEY and SMNVEV (reference sequence). The CDR3 is 22 residues long. J gave up 6 bases and V 6 bases, and 34 bases lay outside the gene matches. Replicate sorted-subset PCRs were loaded with 150 to 250 ng DNA, approximately 31,000 T cell genomes. In the original processing: ImmunoSEQ gave junction-only sequences without quality scores, so filtering differed. Profiled with immunoSEQ multiplex PCR; TCRdb holds only in-frame clones, not every one. V and J calls and clone size come straight from that table; D and trimming were deduced from the DNA. This table holds about 1 million clones, approximately 72% found once. In the case of this clone: Its specificity is not known.

The authors divided CD4+ cells into CD45RA+ naive and CD45RA-negative memory subsets. This TCR was sampled from a man in his late teens or twenties in good health. V is TRBV27 and J is TRBJ1-1, with 7 bases that match TRBD1. Sequencing used memory CD4+ T cells sorted from blood. Subset specified: CD45RA-negative fraction. The CDR3 coding sequence is TGTGCCAGCAGCTCTAGGTCGGCAACAGGGGAGGGGGGAATTAGAGGTCACTCTGAAGCTTTCTTT. Protein sequence: CASSSRSATGEGGIRGHSEAFF.